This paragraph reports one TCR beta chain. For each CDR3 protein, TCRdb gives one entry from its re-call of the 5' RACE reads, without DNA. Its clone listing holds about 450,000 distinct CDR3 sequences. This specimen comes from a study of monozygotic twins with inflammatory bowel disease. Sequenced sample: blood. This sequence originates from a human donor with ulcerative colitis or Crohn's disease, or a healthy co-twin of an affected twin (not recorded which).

CDR3 sequence: CASSSPGPRNEQYF. This rearrangement joins TRBV6-5 to TRBJ2-7; the TCRdb call, TRBD1, lacks DNA for checking. The CDR3 is 14 residues long. CDR1 and CDR2 (germline): MNHEY, SVGAGI.